A single count supports the clone carrying this T cell receptor (beta chain). These data originate in a study of blood T cell repertoires in COVID-19. The wider study: Samples taken during acute and convalescent COVID-19 were collected in the United States, Italy and Spain.

Clinical history as reported by participants underpinned cohort assignment. Resolution of symptoms, clearance, or two negative PCRs was present in recovered Cohort 3 donors. The authors' processing: Estimation of nucleated cell counts relied on the amplification of reference gene primers. Using immunoSEQ multiplex PCR, the repertoire was profiled, and TCRdb retains in-frame clones only, with some absent. V and J calls and clone size are as listed in that table; D and trimming were resolved from the DNA. The table records 200,000 to 300,000 clones, 75% to 90% of them present only once. The germline V gene has CDR1 SEHNR and CDR2 FQNEAQ (reference sequence). Trimming at V came to 5 bases and at J to 1 base, leaving 4 bases not matched to a gene. The CDR3 has 16 amino acids.

The sequence was obtained from a man aged 35 to 55 who had recovered from COVID-19. Sequencing was performed on PBMCs or T cells enriched from blood (not recorded which). The J gene is TRBJ1-5, the V gene TRBV7-9, with TRBD1 matching 11 bases. Here the CDR3 reads CASSPDRGRSNQPQHF. In DNA form, the CDR3 reads TGTGCCAGCAGCCCGGACAGGGGGCGAAGCAATCAGCCCCAGCATTTT.